This record looks at one TCR beta chain sequence and its context. The antigen is unknown. These data belong to a study of T-cell memory formation after mild COVID-19. Findings and limits, study-wide: Among clones contracting day 15 to 85, CD4/CD8 was balanced, whereas later expanders leaned CD4+.

The CDR3 spans 14 residues. Trimming pared 8 bases from V and 7 bases from J, leaving 20 bases between. Germline-derived CDR1 and CDR2 are SGHTA and FQGTGA. One entry per CDR3 protein results from TCRdb running MiXCR on the 5' RACE reads. Here the sample spans under 650,000 distinct CDR3 sequences, roughly 17% being singletons. Sequencing was done on a sample of PBMCs or a T cell subset sorted from them (not recorded which). This clonotype was sampled from an adult woman who had mild COVID-19 (a few samples of this study predate the infection). Cell type and time point are not known. The rearrangement uses TRBV7-3 and TRBJ2-5; D uncertain. The CDR3, as DNA: TGTGCCAGCTCGCCTGGCCCCCAGCGCGGGACCCAGTACTTC. Residues: CASSPGPQRGTQYF.